Listed below are T cell receptor beta chains from one sample, sequenced in a study of control samples from healthy donors and cancer patients. This table comes from immunoSEQ multiplex PCR, and its TCRdb copy is limited to in-frame clones, with some not included. This sample has roughly 100,000 clones, with 83% found just once. Sequencing was performed on blood. The receptors stem from a woman in her fifties or sixties in good health. The CDR3 runs from the conserved cysteine through the conserved F or W. A D gene is named only where the DNA matches it firmly. Part of the rows lack a size; the others show once, few, many or a class for expanded clones.

v_gene	abundance	d_gene	len	j_gene	CDR3nt	CDR3aa
TRBV19	few	NA	16	TRBJ2-3	TGTGCCAGTAGTGTCGGGACCCTTGGTGGAACAGATACGCAGTATTTT	CASSVGTLGGTDTQYF
TRBV20-1	NA	TRBD1	11	TRBJ1-2	TGCAGTGCCCCGACAGGGTATGGCTACACCTTC	CSAPTGYGYTF
TRBV7-2	NA	NA	15	TRBJ2-7	TGTGCCAGCAGCCTGGCGGGCAGCCTACCCTACGAGCAGTACTTC	CASSLAGSLPYEQYF
TRBV4-1	once	NA	14	TRBJ2-7	TGCGCCAGCAGCCAAACGACACTCTCCTACGAGCAGTACTTC	CASSQTTLSYEQYF
TRBV29-1	NA	NA	12	TRBJ2-7	TGCAGCGGCGGGGACGGTTCCTACGAGCAGTACTTC	CSGGDGSYEQYF
TRBV27	NA	TRBD1	13	TRBJ2-7	TGTGCCAGCAGCCGACAGGGGTCCAACGAGCAGTACTTC	CASSRQGSNEQYF
TRBV3-1/TRBV3-2	NA	TRBD1	14	TRBJ1-2	TGTGCCAGCAGCACAGGGGGCGACACGGGTGGCTACACCTTC	CASSTGGDTGGYTF
TRBV7-9	NA	TRBD2	16	TRBJ2-1	TGTGCCAGCAGCTTAGGCGCTAGCGGGAATGGGGATGAGCAGTTCTTC	CASSLGASGNGDEQFF
TRBV7-7	NA	TRBD2	14	TRBJ2-1	TGTGCTAGCAGCCCCGAAGCGGGGGGGCAAGAGCAGTTCTTC	CASSPEAGGQEQFF
TRBV6-2/TRBV6-3	once	NA	15	TRBJ1-5	TGTGCCAGCAGTTACAAGACGGGGACTAATCAGCCCCAGCATTTT	CASSYKTGTNQPQHF
TRBV5-1	NA	TRBD2	17	TRBJ2-3	TGCGCCAGCAGCTACCTGGGACTAGCGGGGATCACAGATACGCAGTATTTT	CASSYLGLAGITDTQYF
TRBV6-2/TRBV6-3	NA	NA	18	TRBJ2-6	TGTGCCAGCAGTGAGCCAGGGGCTCCTCTCTCTGGGGCCAACGTCCTGACTTTC	CASSEPGAPLSGANVLTF
TRBV7-9	NA	NA	12	TRBJ2-2	TGTGCCAGCGCGGAACGCCCCGGGGAGCTGTTTTTT	CASAERPGELFF
TRBV13	NA	TRBD2	15	TRBJ2-3	TGTGCCACGTCCACAACGGGGGAGGGGTCAGATACGCAGTATTTT	CATSTTGEGSDTQYF
TRBV4-2	NA	NA	18	TRBJ2-2	TGTGCCAGCAGCCAGCCTAAACCGGGGTTTGGGGGGACCGGGGAGCTGTTTTTT	CASSQPKPGFGGTGELFF
TRBV2	few	NA	19	TRBJ2-3	TGTGCCAGCAGCCTCGGAGGTCTAGAGCGGCATTCTAGCACAGATACGCAGTATTTT	CASSLGGLERHSSTDTQYF
TRBV18	NA	NA	12	TRBJ2-5	TGTGCCAGCTCATCCCGGGGTGAGACCCAGTACTTC	CASSSRGETQYF
TRBV7-2	once	NA	14	TRBJ1-3	TGTGCCAGCAGCTGGGACCAACAGGGAAACACCATATATTTT	CASSWDQQGNTIYF
TRBV7-2	NA	NA	14	TRBJ2-7	TGTGCCAGCAGCTTACTCGGGACTCATTCCGAGCAGTACTTC	CASSLLGTHSEQYF
TRBV18	once	NA	14	TRBJ1-1	TGTGCCAGCTCACCAGAAGTCGGTAACACTGAAGCTTTCTTT	CASSPEVGNTEAFF
TRBV5-4	NA	TRBD2	17	TRBJ2-3	TGTGCCAGCAGCTTGGACGGACTAGCGGGAGCGGGAGATACGCAGTATTTT	CASSLDGLAGAGDTQYF
TRBV19	NA	TRBD1	16	TRBJ1-5	TGTGCCAGTAGTGATACACAGGGGCGTCGTAATCAGCCCCAGCATTTT	CASSDTQGRRNQPQHF
TRBV7-2	NA	TRBD1	14	TRBJ1-2	TGTGCCAGCAGACGAAACAGGGGAAACTATGGCTACACCTTC	CASRRNRGNYGYTF
TRBV6-5	few	NA	14	TRBJ2-7	TGTGCCAGCAACCAAGCGGGTTTACGATACGAGCAGTACTTC	CASNQAGLRYEQYF
TRBV4-2	NA	TRBD1	16	TRBJ1-2	TGTGCCAGCAGCCAAGAAGGACAGGGGACCGGCTATGGCTACACCTTC	CASSQEGQGTGYGYTF
TRBV2	NA	NA	15	TRBJ1-6	TGTGCCAGCAGTGCGACAGACATTAGTAATTCACCCCTCCACTTT	CASSATDISNSPLHF
TRBV11-2	NA	NA	13	TRBJ1-3	TGTGCCAGCAGCTTAGGCGCTGGAAACACCATATATTTT	CASSLGAGNTIYF
TRBV5-1	NA	TRBD1	14	TRBJ1-2	TGCGCCAGCAGCATCAGACAGGGCTCCTATGGCTACACCTTC	CASSIRQGSYGYTF
TRBV6-1	NA	NA	13	TRBJ1-4	TGTGCCAGCAGTGAGCCCCCTTTTGAAAAACTGTTTTTT	CASSEPPFEKLFF
TRBV9	NA	NA	15	TRBJ1-1	TGTGCCAGCAGCGTAGAGGTCAGGGGCGACACTGAAGCTTTCTTT	CASSVEVRGDTEAFF
TRBV7-9	NA	TRBD2	18	TRBJ2-3	TGTGCCAGCAGGGGGACTAGCGGGGGGACCCCCGGTACAGATACGCAGTATTTT	CASRGTSGGTPGTDTQYF